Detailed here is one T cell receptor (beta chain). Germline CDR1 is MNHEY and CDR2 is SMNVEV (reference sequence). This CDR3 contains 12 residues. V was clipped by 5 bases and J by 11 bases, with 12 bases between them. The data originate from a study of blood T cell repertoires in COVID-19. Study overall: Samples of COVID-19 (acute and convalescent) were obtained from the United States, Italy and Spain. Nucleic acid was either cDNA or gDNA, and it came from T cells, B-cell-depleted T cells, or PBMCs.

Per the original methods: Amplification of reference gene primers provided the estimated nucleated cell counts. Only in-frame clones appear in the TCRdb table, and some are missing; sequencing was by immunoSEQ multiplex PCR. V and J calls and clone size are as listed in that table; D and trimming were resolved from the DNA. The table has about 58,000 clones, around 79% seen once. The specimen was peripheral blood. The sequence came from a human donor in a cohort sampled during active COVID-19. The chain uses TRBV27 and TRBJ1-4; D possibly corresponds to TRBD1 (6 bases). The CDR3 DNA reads TGTGCCAGCAGTACACAGGGTCGGAAACTGTTTTTT. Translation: CASSTQGRKLFF.